This T cell receptor (beta chain) was obtained from a study of Tregs in tolerant kidney transplant recipients (dated by TCRdb to about 2019). Describing the broader study: Before combined kidney and bone marrow transplantation, this study identified donor-specific regulatory T cells using TCRbeta sequencing and then followed those same cells after transplant.

Transplants used related donors with nonmyeloablative bone marrow transplantation; mixed chimerism was transient in the human trials. Thawed PBMCs were FACS-sorted into unstimulated Tregs (CD4+CD25+CD127-), CD4+ non-Tregs (CD4+CD25-), CD4 cells and CD8 cells. The patients were a few recipients of combined kidney and bone marrow transplants from the ITN036ST trial, and samples were available only from these trial subjects. Healthy control blood was processed to PBMCs by Ficoll density gradient and cryopreserved, and patient PBMCs were collected before and after transplant. The study at large found these results: PCR primers changed over time for some patients, so nucleotide-level comparison across those patients' samples was not possible. Donor-specific Treg expansion exceeded global Treg expansion in tolerant patients, suggesting antigen-driven rather than nonspecific expansion. Expanding Tregs with activated donor B cells appeared to identify the most biologically relevant and donor-specific TCRbeta repertoire. Biological reproducibility was not directly assessed, although technical replication error appeared to be minimal. The study was constrained by small patient numbers, and validation of the findings is required in larger populations and under other immunosuppression protocols.

With respect to this clone: Its specific antigen is unknown. No much larger clone is present one base from it, and per-base qualities are unavailable.

Taken from cysteine to phenylalanine, the CDR3 has 17 residues. Only the CDR3 DNA is retained, 51 bases long and in frame from the first base. Per the germline V gene, MNHGY is the CDR1 and SVAAGI is the CDR2. The V and J ends are trimmed by 5 bases and 2 bases, leaving 16 bases between them. For TCRbeta CDR3 sequencing, genomic DNA from the sorted cells was extracted using the QIAGEN DNeasy Blood and Tissue Kit. Through immunoSEQ, high-throughput TCRbeta CDR3 sequencing was done commercially, including PCR amplification with internal controls and bias correction. Regarding the original processing steps: Unique productive TCRbeta sequences were defined by CDR3 nucleotide sequence where primers matched, and otherwise by CDR3 amino acid sequence together with Vbeta and Jbeta genes. To correct sorting error, sequences shared between sorted populations at a frequency ratio of 2:1 or less were removed; the rest were assigned to the higher population. Sequences were defined as donor-reactive when expanded at least 5-fold in CFSE-low cells versus unstimulated cells and present at a frequency of at least 0.01% in CFSE-low cells. Repertoire divergence was quantified by Jensen-Shannon divergence calculated from the top 100 TCRbeta sequences ranked by frequency. For samples with multiple sequencing runs, sorting error was corrected in each run separately before the runs were combined. The source is immuneACCESS, and TCRdb retained only in-frame sequences with V and J called. Part of the clones is not carried over; for the studies checked, unresolved V genes explain less than half of this, and the remainder is unexplained. V and J calls and clone size are given by that table; D and trimming were obtained from the DNA. Recorded for this sample are 81,000 or so clones; about 91% of them occurred a single time. The ten top clones hold roughly 1.6% of the sample.

The sequence joins TRBV6-9 to TRBJ2-6; the D gene remains uncertain. The receptor comes from a human patient who received a combined kidney and bone marrow transplant. The graft donor may be the source of some T cells after a transplant. The material was CD4+ T cells from blood (PBMCs), obtained 24 months after the transplant. The nucleotide sequence reads TGTGCCAGCAGTAGACTGGTAGGTGAGGCTGGGGCCAACGTCCTGACTTTC. Its protein reads: CASSRLVGEAGANVLTF.